This is a list of T cell receptor beta chains from one sample in a study of cytomegalovirus exposure and HLA in healthy donors. Sequencing used immunoSEQ multiplex PCR; TCRdb keeps in-frame clones, though not all of them. The sample data list 100,000 to 150,000 clones. Material for sequencing was PBMCs. All receptors derive from a woman between 40 and 50 years old in good health and CMV-seropositive. The CDR3 runs from the conserved cysteine through the conserved F or W. The D gene is left open where the match is weak.

J gene	D gene	V gene	CDR3 protein	CDR3 DNA
TRBJ2-5	NA	TRBV28	CASTPRDRKYQETQYF	TGTGCCAGCACCCCGCGGGACAGAAAGTACCAAGAGACCCAGTACTTC
TRBJ2-7	TRBD2	TRBV20-1	CSGEGNSEQYF	TGCAGTGGGGAGGGGAACTCCGAGCAGTACTTC
TRBJ2-7	NA	TRBV4-3	CASSQDDSYEQYF	TGCGCCAGCAGCCAAGACGATAGTTACGAGCAGTACTTC
TRBJ2-1	TRBD2	TRBV19	CASKALAGNNEQFF	TGTGCCAGTAAGGCGCTAGCGGGAAACAATGAGCAGTTCTTC
TRBJ1-1	TRBD1	TRBV5-1	CASSRTGTVNTEAFF	TGCGCCAGCAGCAGGACCGGGACAGTGAACACTGAAGCTTTCTTT
TRBJ2-7	NA	TRBV5-1	CASSYDSRGYEQYF	TGCGCCAGCAGTTATGATTCAAGGGGGTACGAGCAGTACTTC
TRBJ2-6	NA	TRBV9	CASSSRVGANVLTF	TGTGCCAGCTCAAGCAGGGTTGGGGCCAACGTCCTGACTTTC
TRBJ1-3	NA	TRBV7-2	CASSPGTTGNTIYF	TGTGCCAGCAGCCCGGGGACAACTGGAAACACCATATATTTT
TRBJ2-1	TRBD2	TRBV19	CASSIGGLAGRNEQFF	TGTGCCAGTAGTATTGGGGGACTAGCGGGAAGAAATGAGCAGTTCTTC
TRBJ2-7	TRBD2	TRBV5-1	CASRGTSGYEQYF	TGCGCCAGCAGGGGGACTAGCGGCTACGAGCAGTACTTC
TRBJ2-2	TRBD2	TRBV29-1	CSVKGLAGNTGELFF	TGCAGCGTTAAAGGGCTAGCGGGAAACACCGGGGAGCTGTTTTTT
TRBJ2-7	TRBD2	TRBV5-1	CASSLTASGGDEQYF	TGCGCCAGCAGCTTGACGGCTAGCGGTGGCGACGAGCAGTACTTC
TRBJ1-1	NA	TRBV6-6	CASSYPQTGENTEAFF	TGTGCCAGCAGTTACCCCCAGACAGGTGAGAACACTGAAGCTTTCTTT
TRBJ1-4	TRBD1	TRBV11-2	CASSRTGGVATNEKLFF	TGTGCCAGCAGCCGGACAGGGGGCGTTGCAACTAATGAAAAACTGTTTTTT
TRBJ2-3	TRBD2	TRBV7-7	CASSLTSGNQDTQYF	TGTGCCAGCAGCTTAACTAGCGGGAATCAAGATACGCAGTATTTT
TRBJ1-3	TRBD1	TRBV5-1	CASRDRDGGNTIYF	TGCGCCAGCCGGGACAGGGACGGTGGAAACACCATATATTTT
TRBJ2-5	TRBD2	TRBV25-1	CASVTPGTKETQYF	TGTGCCAGCGTCACTCCCGGGACTAAGGAGACCCAGTACTTC
TRBJ2-5	TRBD2	TRBV19	CASSIGGGETQYF	TGTGCCAGTAGTATAGGGGGGGGAGAGACCCAGTACTTC
TRBJ2-5	TRBD2	TRBV6-5	CASRVSGGETQYF	TGTGCCAGCAGGGTTAGCGGGGGGGAGACCCAGTACTTC
TRBJ2-2	TRBD2	TRBV19	CASSILAGQTGELFF	TGTGCCAGTAGTATATTAGCGGGACAAACCGGGGAGCTGTTTTTT
TRBJ2-7	NA	TRBV27	CASSLSGAADEQYF	TGTGCCAGCAGTTTATCGGGGGCAGCGGACGAGCAGTACTTC
TRBJ2-7	NA	TRBV11-3	CASSLEASYEQYF	TGTGCCAGCAGCTTAGAGGCCTCCTACGAGCAGTACTTC
TRBJ2-7	TRBD2	TRBV9	CASSVDPTSGIINEQYF	TGTGCCAGCAGCGTAGACCCGACTAGCGGGATTATCAACGAGCAGTACTTC
TRBJ2-7	NA	TRBV27	CASTQQGTGGYEQYF	TGTGCCAGCACCCAACAGGGAACGGGAGGCTACGAGCAGTACTTC
TRBJ2-3	NA	TRBV20-1	CSVGGTDTQYF	TGCAGTGTTGGGGGGACAGATACGCAGTATTTT
TRBJ1-2	NA	TRBV7-9	CASSLSSHGYTF	TGTGCCAGCAGCTTATCCTCCCATGGCTACACCTTC
TRBJ1-4	NA	TRBV29-1	CSVEILQVEEKLFF	TGCAGCGTTGAGATTTTGCAGGTTGAGGAAAAACTGTTTTTT
TRBJ1-1	NA	TRBV5-1	CASTTDLSRGNTEAFF	TGCGCCAGCACGACAGACCTATCCCGCGGGAACACTGAAGCTTTCTTT
TRBJ2-7	NA	TRBV10-1	CASSETRLEDWEQYF	TGCGCCAGCAGTGAGACCCGACTAGAAGATTGGGAGCAGTACTTC
TRBJ2-3	NA	TRBV28	CASSRLGLTDTQYF	TGTGCCAGCAGTAGACTAGGGCTCACAGATACGCAGTATTTT
TRBJ1-5	NA	TRBV10-3	CAISGDGGGQPQHF	TGTGCCATCAGTGGAGACGGGGGGGGTCAGCCCCAGCATTTT
TRBJ2-5	NA	TRBV9	CASSDLLHAETQYF	TGTGCCAGCAGCGACCTTTTACACGCAGAGACCCAGTACTTC
TRBJ1-3	NA	TRBV9	CASSVQGSRNTIYF	TGTGCCAGCAGCGTACAGGGTTCGCGAAACACCATATATTTT
TRBJ2-3	NA	TRBV29-1	CSVAVGADTQYF	TGCAGCGTTGCAGTCGGAGCAGATACGCAGTATTTT
TRBJ2-2	NA	TRBV25-1	CASSGSLTGELFF	TGTGCCAGCAGCGGGTCGCTTACCGGGGAGCTGTTTTTT
TRBJ1-2	NA	TRBV7-2	CASSYAGYGYTF	TGTGCCAGCAGCTACGCGGGCTATGGCTACACCTTC
TRBJ2-3	NA	TRBV7-3	CASSSSDVTSTDTQYF	TGTGCCAGCAGCTCTTCCGATGTCACTAGCACAGATACGCAGTATTTT
TRBJ2-7	NA	TRBV9	CASSVESSYEQYF	TGTGCCAGCAGCGTTGAGTCTAGCTACGAGCAGTACTTC
TRBJ2-7	TRBD2	TRBV7-9	CASSSSGAPYEQYF	TGTGCCAGCAGCTCTAGCGGGGCACCCTACGAGCAGTACTTC
TRBJ2-1	TRBD2	TRBV29-1	CSALPSGSPNEQFF	TGCAGCGCCCTCCCTAGCGGGAGTCCGAATGAGCAGTTCTTC
TRBJ1-4	TRBD1	TRBV29-1	CSVGQGEGEKLFF	TGCAGCGTGGGACAGGGGGAGGGTGAAAAACTGTTTTTT
TRBJ2-7	TRBD1	TRBV4-1	CASSRTAGQGAYEQYF	TGCGCCAGCAGCCGAACCGCGGGACAGGGGGCCTACGAGCAGTACTTC
TRBJ1-1	NA	TRBV5-1	CASSSKGELNTEAFF	TGCGCCAGCAGCTCGAAGGGGGAATTGAACACTGAAGCTTTCTTT
TRBJ2-2	NA	TRBV5-1	CASSLDRANTGELFF	TGCGCCAGCAGCTTGGACAGGGCGAACACCGGGGAGCTGTTTTTT
TRBJ2-1	NA	TRBV15	CATSRDLGGSSYNEQFF	TGTGCCACCAGCAGAGATCTTGGGGGGAGCTCCTACAATGAGCAGTTCTTC
TRBJ1-2	TRBD1	TRBV7-2	CASSLGRGAFSYGYTF	TGTGCCAGCAGCTTAGGCAGGGGGGCCTTTTCCTATGGCTACACCTTC
TRBJ2-1	TRBD2	TRBV11-1	CASSSPPGLDLNGEQFF	TGTGCCAGCAGCTCCCCACCAGGACTAGACTTAAACGGTGAGCAGTTCTTC
TRBJ1-5	NA	TRBV6-6	CASSYSQESQHF	TGTGCCAGCAGTTACTCGCAAGAGTCCCAGCATTTT
TRBJ1-2	TRBD1	TRBV6-1	CASRKDRNYGYTF	TGTGCCAGCAGGAAGGACAGGAATTACGGCTACACCTTC
TRBJ1-5	NA	TRBV7-9	CASSQATGIGDQPQHF	TGTGCCAGCAGCCAAGCTACAGGGATAGGCGATCAGCCCCAGCATTTT
TRBJ1-5	NA	TRBV7-2	CASSLERGMGNQPQHF	TGTGCCAGCAGCTTAGAACGGGGAATGGGCAATCAGCCCCAGCATTTT
TRBJ2-1	NA	TRBV6-5	CASSSRGYGQFF	TGTGCCAGCAGTAGCCGGGGGTATGGGCAGTTCTTC
TRBJ2-7	NA	TRBV28	CASSFRTPSWSQYF	TGTGCCAGCAGTTTCCGGACACCGTCGTGGTCGCAGTACTTC
TRBJ1-6	NA	TRBV15	CATSRDPLGSPSHF	TGTGCCACCAGCAGAGACCCCCTAGGCAGTCCAAGCCACTTT
TRBJ2-3	NA	TRBV10-3	CAISESQGTQYF	TGTGCCATCAGTGAGTCGCAGGGTACGCAGTATTTT